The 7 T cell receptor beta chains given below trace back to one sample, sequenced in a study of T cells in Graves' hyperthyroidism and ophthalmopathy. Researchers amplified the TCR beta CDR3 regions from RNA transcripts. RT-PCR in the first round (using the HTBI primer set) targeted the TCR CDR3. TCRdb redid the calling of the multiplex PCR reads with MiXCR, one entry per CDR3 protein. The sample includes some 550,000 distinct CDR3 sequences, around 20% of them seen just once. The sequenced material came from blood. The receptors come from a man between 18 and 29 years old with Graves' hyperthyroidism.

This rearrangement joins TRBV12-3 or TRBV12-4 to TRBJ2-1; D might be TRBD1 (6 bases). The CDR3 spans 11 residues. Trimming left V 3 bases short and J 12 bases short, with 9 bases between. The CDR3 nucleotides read TGTGCCAGCAGTTTTACAGGGTTGCAGTTCTTC. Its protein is CASSFTGLQFF.

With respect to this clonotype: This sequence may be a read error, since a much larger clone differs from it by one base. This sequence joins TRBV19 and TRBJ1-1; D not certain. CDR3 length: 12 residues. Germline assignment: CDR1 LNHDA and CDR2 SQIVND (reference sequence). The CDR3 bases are TGTGCCAGTACGGAGTCCAACACTGAAGCTTGCTTT. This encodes CASTESNTEACF.

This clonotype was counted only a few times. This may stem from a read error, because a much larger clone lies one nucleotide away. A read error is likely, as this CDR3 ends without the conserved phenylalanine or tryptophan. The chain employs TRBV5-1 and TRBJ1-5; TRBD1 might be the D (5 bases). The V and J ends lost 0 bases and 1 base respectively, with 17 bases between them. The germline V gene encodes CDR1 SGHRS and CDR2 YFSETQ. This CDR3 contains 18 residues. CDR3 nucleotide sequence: TGCGCCAGCAGCTTGGATGGCGATCGACAGAGAAGCAATCAGCCCCAGCATTTA. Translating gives CASSLDGDRQRSNQPQHL.

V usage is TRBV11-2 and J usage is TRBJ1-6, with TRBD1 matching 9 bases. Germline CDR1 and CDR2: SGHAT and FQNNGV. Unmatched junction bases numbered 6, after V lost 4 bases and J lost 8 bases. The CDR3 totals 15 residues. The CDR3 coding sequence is TGTGCCAGCAGCTCCACGGGACAGGGCTATTCACCCCTCCACTTT. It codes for CASSSTGQGYSPLHF.

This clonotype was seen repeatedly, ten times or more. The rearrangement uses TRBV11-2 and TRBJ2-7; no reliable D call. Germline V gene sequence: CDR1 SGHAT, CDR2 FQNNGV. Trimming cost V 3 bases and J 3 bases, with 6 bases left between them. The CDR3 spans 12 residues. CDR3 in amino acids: CASSFLNYEQYF. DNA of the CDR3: TGTGCCAGCAGCTTCCTGAACTACGAGCAGTACTTC.

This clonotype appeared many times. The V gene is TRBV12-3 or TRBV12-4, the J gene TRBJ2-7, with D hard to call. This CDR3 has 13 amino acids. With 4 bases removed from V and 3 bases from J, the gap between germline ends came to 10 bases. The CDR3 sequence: CASSSSRDYEQYF. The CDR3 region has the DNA TGTGCCAGCAGTTCCTCCAGAGACTACGAGCAGTACTTC.

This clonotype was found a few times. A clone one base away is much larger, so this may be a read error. CDR3 sequence reads: CASSPGGGDTEAFF. The CDR3 nucleotides read TGTGCCAGCAGTCCCGGGGGGGGGGACACTGAAGCTTTCTTT. V usage is TRBV6-1 and J usage is TRBJ1-1, with D tentatively TRBD1 (5 bases). Trimming took off 5 bases at V and 3 bases at J, with 13 bases between the two ends. Germline V gene sequence: CDR1 MNHNS, CDR2 SASEGT. This CDR3 contains 14 residues.